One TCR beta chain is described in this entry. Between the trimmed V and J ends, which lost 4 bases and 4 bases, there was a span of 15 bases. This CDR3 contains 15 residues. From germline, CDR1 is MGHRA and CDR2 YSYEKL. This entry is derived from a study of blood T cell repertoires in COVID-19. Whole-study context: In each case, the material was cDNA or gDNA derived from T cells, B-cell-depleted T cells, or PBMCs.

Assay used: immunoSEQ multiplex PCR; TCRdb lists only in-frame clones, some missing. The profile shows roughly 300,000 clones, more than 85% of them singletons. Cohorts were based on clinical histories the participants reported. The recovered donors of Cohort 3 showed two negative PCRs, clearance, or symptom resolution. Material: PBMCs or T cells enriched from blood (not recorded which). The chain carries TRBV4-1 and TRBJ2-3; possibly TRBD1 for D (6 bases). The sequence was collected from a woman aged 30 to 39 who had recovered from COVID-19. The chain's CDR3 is CASSPGQLVSDTQYF. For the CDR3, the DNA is TGCGCCAGCAGCCCCGGACAGTTGGTATCAGATACGCAGTATTTT.